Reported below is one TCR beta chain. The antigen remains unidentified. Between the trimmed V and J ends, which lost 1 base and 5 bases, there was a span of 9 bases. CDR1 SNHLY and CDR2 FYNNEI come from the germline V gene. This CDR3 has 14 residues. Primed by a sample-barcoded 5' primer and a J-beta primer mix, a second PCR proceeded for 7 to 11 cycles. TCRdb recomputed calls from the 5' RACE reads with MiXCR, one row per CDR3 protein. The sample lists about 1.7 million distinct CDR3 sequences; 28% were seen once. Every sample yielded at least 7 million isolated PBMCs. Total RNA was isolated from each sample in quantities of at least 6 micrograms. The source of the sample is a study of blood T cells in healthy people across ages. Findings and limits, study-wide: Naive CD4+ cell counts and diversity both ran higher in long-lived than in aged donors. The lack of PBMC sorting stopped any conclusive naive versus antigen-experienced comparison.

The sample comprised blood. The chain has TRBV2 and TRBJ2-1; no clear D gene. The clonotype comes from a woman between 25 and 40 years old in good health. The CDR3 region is CASSEEGSDNEQFF. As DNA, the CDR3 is TGTGCCAGCAGTGAAGAGGGATCTGACAATGAGCAGTTCTTC. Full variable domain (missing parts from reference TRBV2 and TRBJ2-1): EPEVTQTPSHQVTQMGQEVILRCVPISNHLYFYWYRQILGQKVEFLVSFYNNEISEKSEIFDDQFSVERPDGSNFTLKIRSTKLEDSAMYFCASSEEGSDNEQFFGPGTRLTVL.